This TCR beta chain was captured by sequencing in a study of blood T cell repertoires in COVID-19. Looked up from germline, CDR1 is SGHTA and CDR2 is FQGTGA. Trimming at V came to 5 bases and at J to 7 bases, leaving 5 bases not matched to a gene. This CDR3 is built from 14 residues. Clones were sequenced by immunoSEQ multiplex PCR, and TCRdb holds only the in-frame ones, with some missing. Here the sample spans 300,000 or so clones, approximately 82% being singletons. The chain employs TRBV7-3 and TRBJ2-1, with 10 bases fitting TRBD1. The sequenced sample was peripheral blood. The sequence came from a woman aged 45-65 years with acute or convalescent COVID-19. The CDR3 spells CASSIRQGANEQFF. In DNA, the CDR3 is TGTGCCAGCAGCATCAGACAGGGGGCTAATGAGCAGTTCTTC.